Sequencing of this TCR beta chain was carried out in a study of shared clonotypes between healthy human individuals. Per sorted-subset replicate PCR, input was roughly 220 ng DNA, representing tens of thousands of T cell genomes. TCRdb's copy holds only in-frame clones and misses some; the assay was immunoSEQ multiplex PCR. Of fewer than 850,000 clones in the sample, about 96% were seen once. Naive CD8 cells lacked CD45RO, underwent positive selection for CCR7 and left out terminally differentiated effector memory CD45RA+ cells. The CDR3 totals 14 residues. The ends were cut back, 5 bases at V and 3 bases at J, with 10 bases in the middle. Germline V CDR1 and CDR2: MNHEY, SVGAGI.

Material: naive CD8+ T cells sorted from blood. This sequence joins TRBV6-5 and TRBJ1-4; TRBD1 might be the D (6 bases). The sequence derives from a young man in good health. CDR3 residues: CASSQGKANEKLFF. CDR3 sequence (DNA): TGTGCCAGCAGTCAGGGGAAGGCTAATGAAAAACTGTTTTTT.